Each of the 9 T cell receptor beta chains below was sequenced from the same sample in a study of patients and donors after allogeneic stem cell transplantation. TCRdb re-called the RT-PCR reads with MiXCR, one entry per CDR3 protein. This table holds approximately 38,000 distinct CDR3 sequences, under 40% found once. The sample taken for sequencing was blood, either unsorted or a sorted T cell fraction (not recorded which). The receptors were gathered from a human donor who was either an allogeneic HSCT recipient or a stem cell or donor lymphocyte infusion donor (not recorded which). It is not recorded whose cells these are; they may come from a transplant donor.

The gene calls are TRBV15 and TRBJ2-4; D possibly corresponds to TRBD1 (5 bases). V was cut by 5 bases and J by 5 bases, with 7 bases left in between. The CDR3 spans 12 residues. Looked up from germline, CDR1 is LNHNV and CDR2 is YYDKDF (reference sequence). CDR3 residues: CATSRRENIQYF. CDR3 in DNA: TGTGCCACCAGCCGCAGGGAAAACATTCAGTACTTC.

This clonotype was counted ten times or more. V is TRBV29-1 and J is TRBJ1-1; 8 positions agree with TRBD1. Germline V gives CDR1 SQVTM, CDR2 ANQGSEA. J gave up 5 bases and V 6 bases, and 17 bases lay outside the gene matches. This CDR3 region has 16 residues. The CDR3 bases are TGCAGCGTGTACGCGGGACAGGTGCTCGCGGGTACTGAAGCTTTCTTT. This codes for CSVYAGQVLAGTEAFF.

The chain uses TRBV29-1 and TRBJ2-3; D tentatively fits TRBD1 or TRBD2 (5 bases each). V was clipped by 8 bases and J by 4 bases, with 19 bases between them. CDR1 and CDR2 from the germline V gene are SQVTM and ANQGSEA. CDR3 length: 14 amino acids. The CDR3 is CSLSRDRRSDTQYF. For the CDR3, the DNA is TGCAGCCTAAGCCGGGACCGCCGTTCAGATACGCAGTATTTT.

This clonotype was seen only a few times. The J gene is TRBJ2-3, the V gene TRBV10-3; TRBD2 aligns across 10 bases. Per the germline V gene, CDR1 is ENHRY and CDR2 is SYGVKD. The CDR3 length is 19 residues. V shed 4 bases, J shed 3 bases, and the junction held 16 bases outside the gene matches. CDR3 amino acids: CAISVFGASGREGTDTQYF. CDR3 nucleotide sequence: TGTGCCATCAGTGTGTTCGGGGCTAGCGGGAGAGAAGGGACAGATACGCAGTATTTT.

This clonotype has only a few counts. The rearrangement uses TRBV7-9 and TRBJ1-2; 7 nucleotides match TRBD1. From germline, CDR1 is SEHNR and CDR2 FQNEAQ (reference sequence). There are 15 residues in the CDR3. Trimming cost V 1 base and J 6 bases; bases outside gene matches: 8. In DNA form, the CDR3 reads TGTGCCAGCAGCTTAGTGACCGGACAGGACGATGGCTACACCTTC. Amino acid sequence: CASSLVTGQDDGYTF.

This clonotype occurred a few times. For the CDR3, the DNA is TGTGCCAGCACTAAAGCAGATACGCAGTATTTT. It encodes CASTKADTQYF. The chain carries TRBV2 and TRBJ2-3; D gene ambiguous. Germline loops: CDR1 SNHLY, CDR2 FYNNEI. Trimming took 7 bases from V and 4 from J, leaving 6 bases between them. This CDR3 has 11 amino acids.

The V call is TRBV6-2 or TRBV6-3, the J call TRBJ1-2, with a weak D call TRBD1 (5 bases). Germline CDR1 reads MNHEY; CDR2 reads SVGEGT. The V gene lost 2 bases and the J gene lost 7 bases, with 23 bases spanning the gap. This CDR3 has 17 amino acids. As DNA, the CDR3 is TGTGCCAGCAGTTACCCCAGAGGGGAATTATCGTCGGGTGGCTACACCTTC. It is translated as CASSYPRGELSSGGYTF.

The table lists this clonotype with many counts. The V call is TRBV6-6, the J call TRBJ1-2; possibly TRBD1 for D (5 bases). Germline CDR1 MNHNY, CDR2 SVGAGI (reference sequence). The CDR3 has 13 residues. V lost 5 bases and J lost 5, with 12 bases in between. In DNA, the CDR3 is TGTGCCAGCAGTCCGGGGGGGAGATATGGCTACACCTTC. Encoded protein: CASSPGGRYGYTF.

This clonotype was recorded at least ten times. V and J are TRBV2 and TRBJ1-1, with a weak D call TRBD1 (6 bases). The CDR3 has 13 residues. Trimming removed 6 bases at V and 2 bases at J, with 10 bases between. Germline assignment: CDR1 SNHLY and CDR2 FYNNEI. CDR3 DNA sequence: TGTGCCAGCAGAGACAGGTCTAACACTGAAGCTTTCTTT. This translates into CASRDRSNTEAFF. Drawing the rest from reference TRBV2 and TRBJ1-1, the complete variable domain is EPEVTQTPSHQVTQMGQEVILRCVPISNHLYFYWYRQILGQKVEFLVSFYNNEISEKSEIFDDQFSVERPDGSNFTLKIRSTKLEDSAMYFCASRDRSNTEAFFGQGTRLTVV.